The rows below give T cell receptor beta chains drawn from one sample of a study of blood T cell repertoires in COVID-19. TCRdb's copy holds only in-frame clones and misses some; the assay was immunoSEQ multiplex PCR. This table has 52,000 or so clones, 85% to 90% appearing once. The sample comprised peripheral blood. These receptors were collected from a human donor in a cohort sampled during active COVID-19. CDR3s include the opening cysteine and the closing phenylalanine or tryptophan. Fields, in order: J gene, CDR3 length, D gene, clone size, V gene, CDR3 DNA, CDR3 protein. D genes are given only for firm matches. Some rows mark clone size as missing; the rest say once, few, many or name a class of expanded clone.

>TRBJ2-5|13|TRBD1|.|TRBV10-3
TGTGCCATCAGCGGGACAGTACAAGAGACCCAGTACTTC
CAISGTVQETQYF
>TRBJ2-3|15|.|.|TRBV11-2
TGTGCCAGCAGCTTAGATCCAGGGAGCACAGATACGCAGTATTTT
CASSLDPGSTDTQYF
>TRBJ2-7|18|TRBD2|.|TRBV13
TGTGCCAGCAGTCCGGGTCCCCTTAGCGGGAGGGAAACCTACGAGCAGTACTTC
CASSPGPLSGRETYEQYF
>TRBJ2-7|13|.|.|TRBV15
TGTGCCACCAGCAGAGGTAGAGATTACGAGCAGTACTTC
CATSRGRDYEQYF
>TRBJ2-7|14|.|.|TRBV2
TGTGCCAGCAGTGTTCAGGACTTCTCCTACGAGCAGTACTTC
CASSVQDFSYEQYF
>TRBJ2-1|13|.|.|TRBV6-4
TGTGCCAGCAGTGACTCGTGGCAGTCGTATAAGTTCTTC
CASSDSWQSYKFF
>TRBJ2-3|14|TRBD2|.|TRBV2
TGTGCCACCCTCGGGGGACTAGATACAGATACGCAGTATTTT
CATLGGLDTDTQYF
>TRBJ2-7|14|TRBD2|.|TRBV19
TGTGCCAGTGCAACTAGCGGGAGTGTCTACGAGCAGTACTTC
CASATSGSVYEQYF
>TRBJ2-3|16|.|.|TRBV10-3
TGTGCCATCAGTGCCTCGCTTCAACAGAGCACAGATACGCAGTATTTT
CAISASLQQSTDTQYF
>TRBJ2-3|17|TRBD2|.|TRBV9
TGTGCCAGCAGCGTAGGGTCAAGGACTAGCGGCACAGATACGCAGTATTTT
CASSVGSRTSGTDTQYF
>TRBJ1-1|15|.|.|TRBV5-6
TGTGCCAGCAACCCGACTTGGGGCAGGGGAACTGAAGCTTTCTTT
CASNPTWGRGTEAFF
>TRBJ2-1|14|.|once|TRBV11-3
TGTGCCAGCAGCTTAGGGAGGACCCGACATGAGCAGTTCTTC
CASSLGRTRHEQFF
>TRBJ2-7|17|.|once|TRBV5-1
TGCGCCAGCAGCCGCGCCACCGGGACAAGAAGGCCCTACGAGCAGTACTTC
CASSRATGTRRPYEQYF
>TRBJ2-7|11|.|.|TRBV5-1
TGCGCCAGCAGCTTGGAGGGGCCGCAGTACTTC
CASSLEGPQYF
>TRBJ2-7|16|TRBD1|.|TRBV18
TGTGCCAGCTCACCGCCGGGACAGGCTGAGACGTCCGAGCAGTACTTC
CASSPPGQAETSEQYF
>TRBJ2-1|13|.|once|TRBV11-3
TGTGCCAGCAGCTCCCAGGGTTCCGATGAGCAGTTCTTC
CASSSQGSDEQFF
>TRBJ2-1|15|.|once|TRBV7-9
TGTGCCAGCAGCTTAGCAGGAGGACCTTACAATGAGCAGTTCTTC
CASSLAGGPYNEQFF
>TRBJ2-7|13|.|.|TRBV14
TGTGCCAGCAGCCAAGATACAGGTCTAGAGCAGTACTTC
CASSQDTGLEQYF
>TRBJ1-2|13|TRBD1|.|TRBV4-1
TGCGCCAGCAGCGCACAGGGGCTCGACGGCTACACCTTC
CASSAQGLDGYTF
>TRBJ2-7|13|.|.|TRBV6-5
TGTGCCAGCAGTTACTCGAGAGCTTACGAGCAGTACTTC
CASSYSRAYEQYF
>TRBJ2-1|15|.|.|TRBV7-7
TGTGCCAGCAGCTCAGGACAGATCTCCTACAATGAGCAGTTCTTC
CASSSGQISYNEQFF
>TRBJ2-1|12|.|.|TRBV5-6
TGTGCCAGCAGCTCCCCTTCTAATGAGCAGTTCTTC
CASSSPSNEQFF
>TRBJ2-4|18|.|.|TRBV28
TGTGCCAGCAGTTCACCGATACAGGGTTTCAAGCGCAAAAACATTCAGTACTTC
CASSSPIQGFKRKNIQYF
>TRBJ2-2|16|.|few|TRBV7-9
TGTGCCAGCAGCTCTAACCCGGGACTGGACACCGGGGAGCTGTTTTTT
CASSSNPGLDTGELFF
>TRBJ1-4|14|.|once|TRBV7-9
TGTGCCAGCAGCTTAGAGCCAGCGCTCGAAAAACTGTTTTTT
CASSLEPALEKLFF
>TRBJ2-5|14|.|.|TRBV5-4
TGTGCCAGCAGCTTCCGACAAAGCGGGGAGACCCAGTACTTC
CASSFRQSGETQYF
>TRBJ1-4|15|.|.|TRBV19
TGTGCCAGTAGTATCGTCCTGGGGCCAAATGAAAAACTGTTTTTT
CASSIVLGPNEKLFF
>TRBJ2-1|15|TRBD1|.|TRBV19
TGTGCCAGTAGTCTAACGGGACAGGGGCACAATGAGCAGTTCTTC
CASSLTGQGHNEQFF
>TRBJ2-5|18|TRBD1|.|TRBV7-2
TGTGCCAGCAGCTCAGATCCCAGGGGGATGGGGGCCCAAGAGACCCAGTACTTC
CASSSDPRGMGAQETQYF
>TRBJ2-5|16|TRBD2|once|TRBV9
TGTGCCAGCAGCTCTACTAGCGGGGGGGCCGGGGAGACCCAGTACTTC
CASSSTSGGAGETQYF
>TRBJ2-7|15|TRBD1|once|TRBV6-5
TGTGCCAGCACCCCGGGACAGGGCGCCTCCTACGAGCAGTACTTC
CASTPGQGASYEQYF
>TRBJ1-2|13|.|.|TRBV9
TGTGCCAGCAGCGCCGACGGGGGCTATGGCTACACCTTC
CASSADGGYGYTF
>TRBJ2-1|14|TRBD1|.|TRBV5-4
TGTGCCAGCAGCGGGGGACAGGGATACAATGAGCAGTTCTTC
CASSGGQGYNEQFF
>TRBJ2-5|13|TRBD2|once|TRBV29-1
TGCAGCGTCGCGACTAGCCCGGGAGAGACCCAGTACTTC
CSVATSPGETQYF
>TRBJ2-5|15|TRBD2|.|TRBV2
TGTGCCAGCAGTGGATCTAGCGGACCTAAAGAGACCCAGTACTTC
CASSGSSGPKETQYF
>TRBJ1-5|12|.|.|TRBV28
TGTGCCAGCAGCTATAGCAATCAGCCCCAGCATTTT
CASSYSNQPQHF
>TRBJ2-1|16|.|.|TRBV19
TGTGCCAGTAGTTCACAGGGAACTCATAGGTACAATGAGCAGTTCTTC
CASSSQGTHRYNEQFF
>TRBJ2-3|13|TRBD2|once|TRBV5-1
TGCGCCAGTATAGCGGGGGAAGGGGATACGCAGTATTTT
CASIAGEGDTQYF
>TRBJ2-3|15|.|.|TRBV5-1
TGCGCCAGCAGCGCAGGACAGCTCCGTAAAGATACGCAGTATTTT
CASSAGQLRKDTQYF
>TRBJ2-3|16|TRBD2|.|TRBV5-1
TGCGCCAGCAGCCTAGCGGGGGGGCCTATCACAGATACGCAGTATTTT
CASSLAGGPITDTQYF
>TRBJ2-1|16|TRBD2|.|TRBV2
TGTGCCAGCAGCCCTAACGGGCGGGGGTCCTACAATGAGCAGTTCTTC
CASSPNGRGSYNEQFF
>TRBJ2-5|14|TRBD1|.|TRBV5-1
TGCGCCAGCAGCTTCGGACAGGATCAAGAGACCCAGTACTTC
CASSFGQDQETQYF
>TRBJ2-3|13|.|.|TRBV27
TGTGCCAGCAGCTCGACTAGGAGGGGTACGCAGTATTTT
CASSSTRRGTQYF
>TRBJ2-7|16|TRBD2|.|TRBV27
TGTGCCAGCAGTGCTTGGCGTGCTAGCGGGCCCTACGAGCAGTACTTC
CASSAWRASGPYEQYF
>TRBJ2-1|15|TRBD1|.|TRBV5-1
TGCGCCAGCAGCTTGGATGGGACAGGCTACAATGAGCAGTTCTTC
CASSLDGTGYNEQFF